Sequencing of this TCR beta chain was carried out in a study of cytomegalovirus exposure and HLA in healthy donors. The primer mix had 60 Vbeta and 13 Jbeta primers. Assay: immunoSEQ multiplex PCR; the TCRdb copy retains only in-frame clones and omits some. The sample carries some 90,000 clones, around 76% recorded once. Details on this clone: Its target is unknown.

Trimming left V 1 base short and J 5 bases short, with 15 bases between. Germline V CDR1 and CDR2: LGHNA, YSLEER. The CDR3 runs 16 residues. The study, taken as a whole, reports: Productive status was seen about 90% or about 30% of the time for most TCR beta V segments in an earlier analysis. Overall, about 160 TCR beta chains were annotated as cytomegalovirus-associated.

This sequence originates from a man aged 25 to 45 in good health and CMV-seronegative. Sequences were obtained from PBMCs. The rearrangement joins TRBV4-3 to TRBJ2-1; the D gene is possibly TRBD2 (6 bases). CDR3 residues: CASSQGSASAHNEQFF. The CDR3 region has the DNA TGCGCCAGCAGCCAAGGAAGCGCTAGCGCCCACAATGAGCAGTTCTTC.